These 23 T cell receptor beta chains came from one sample sequenced in a study of blood T cell repertoires in COVID-19. Profiling relied on immunoSEQ multiplex PCR, and the TCRdb table lists in-frame clones only, not all of them. Of approximately 76,000 clones in the sample, roughly four fifths were seen once. The sample consisted of peripheral blood. The receptors originated from a man in his fifties or sixties with acute or convalescent COVID-19.

The chain employs TRBV5-6 and TRBJ2-7; no reliable D call. Germline-derived CDR1 and CDR2 are SGHDT and YYEEEE. The CDR3 has 13 amino acids. V was clipped by 4 bases and J by 3 bases, with 11 bases between them. The DNA of the CDR3 is TGTGCCAGCAGCCTGTTCGTTTACTACGAGCAGTACTTC. It is translated as CASSLFVYYEQYF.

V is TRBV7-2 and J is TRBJ1-5; tentative D call: TRBD1 (6 bases). The germline V gene has CDR1 SGHTA and CDR2 FQGNSA. CDR3 length: 15 amino acids. The germline V and J ends were trimmed by 0 bases and 6 bases, with 12 bases remaining between them. The CDR3 here is CASSLAVGAGQPQHF. The CDR3 coding sequence is TGTGCCAGCAGCTTAGCGGTGGGGGCAGGTCAGCCCCAGCATTTT.

Here the CDR3 DNA reads TGTGCCAGTAGTTTTCAAACCGGGAACACTGAAGCTTTCTTT. Protein: CASSFQTGNTEAFF. This chain links TRBV19 with TRBJ1-1; D gene uncertain. Germline V gene lookup returns CDR1 LNHDA and CDR2 SQIVND (reference sequence). V dropped 5 bases and J dropped 1 base, with 11 bases sitting between them. This CDR3 spans 14 amino acids.

The chain recombines TRBV10-3 with TRBJ1-5, with D possibly TRBD1 on 6 matching bases. Germline CDR1 ENHRY, CDR2 SYGVKD. V shed 6 bases and J shed 1 base, with 16 bases lying between them. CDR3 size: 16 residues. The CDR3 nucleotides read TGTGCCATCAGGGATGCGGGAGGGGGGAGCAATCAGCCCCAGCATTTT. Translation gives CAIRDAGGGSNQPQHF.

The J gene is TRBJ2-3, the V gene TRBV5-1, with TRBD1 identical over 8 bases. The CDR3 is 15 amino acids. Looked up from germline, CDR1 is SGHRS and CDR2 is YFSETQ. The V segment lost 3 bases and the J segment 1 base; nucleotides outside the gene matches: 4. The CDR3 nucleotides read TGCGCCAGCAGCTGGTCAGGGGGCGGCACAGATACGCAGTATTTT. Amino acid sequence: CASSWSGGGTDTQYF. The full variable domain, rest sourced from reference TRBV5-1 and TRBJ2-3, is KAGVTQTPRYLIKTRGQQVTLSCSPISGHRSVSWYQQTPGQGLQFLFEYFSETQRNKGNFPGRFSGRQFSNSRSEMNVSTLELGDSALYLCASSWSGGGTDTQYFGPGTRLTVL.

This clone showed up just a few times. The genes are TRBV11-2 and TRBJ2-1; a weak D match, TRBD1 (8 bases). Germline V gene sequence: CDR1 SGHAT, CDR2 FQNNGV. The CDR3 consists of 15 residues. V lost 5 bases and J lost 7, with 18 bases in between. CDR3 DNA sequence: TGTGCCAGCAGCCCGACAGGGGTGGGGGGGAATGAGCAGTTCTTC. Encoded protein: CASSPTGVGGNEQFF.

This CDR3 reads CAWRLWAGSFRYGYTF. In nucleotides, the CDR3 is TGTGCCTGGAGGCTGTGGGCAGGAAGCTTTCGCTATGGCTACACCTTC. This chain uses TRBV30 with TRBJ1-2; D unresolved. This CDR3 region has 16 residues. The V gene's germline CDR1 is GTSNPN and CDR2 SVGIG (reference sequence). The V end lost 3 bases, the J end lost 4 bases, and 21 bases lay between the germline ends. The variable domain in full, completed from reference TRBV30 and TRBJ1-2, reads SQTIHQWPATLVQPVGSPLSLECTVEGTSNPNLYWYRQAAGRGLQLLFYSVGIGQISSEVPQNLSASRPQDRQFILSSKKLLLSDSGFYLCAWRLWAGSFRYGYTFGSGTRLTVV.

The chain links TRBV6-5 to TRBJ1-2, with 7 nucleotides matching TRBD1. Losses at the gene ends were 6 bases for V and 5 bases for J; bases not matched to a gene: 3. CDR1 and CDR2 (germline): MNHEY, SVGAGI. The CDR3 covers 12 residues. The CDR3 reads CASSSGGYGYTF. For the CDR3, the DNA is TGTGCCAGCAGCTCAGGGGGGTATGGCTACACCTTC.

J is TRBJ2-7 and V is TRBV10-3, with 12 bases lining up with TRBD2. The germline CDR1 and CDR2 sequences are ENHRY and SYGVKD. The CDR3 totals 14 residues. The trim removed 5 bases at V and 6 bases at J, leaving 5 bases unmatched. Here the CDR3 reads CAISLAGGLGEQYF. CDR3 nucleotides: TGTGCCATCAGTCTAGCGGGGGGGCTCGGCGAGCAGTACTTC.

The V gene is TRBV12-3 or TRBV12-4, the J gene TRBJ2-5; D might be TRBD2 (6 bases). This CDR3 is 13 amino acids long. Trimming took 6 bases from V and 9 from J, leaving 17 bases between them. The CDR3 DNA is TGTGCCAGCAGCCTTCGGACCCCGGGGGCCCAGTACTTC. Protein product: CASSLRTPGAQYF.

This clone showed up just once. The chain recombines TRBV6-5 with TRBJ1-2; no clear D gene. The CDR3 length is 13 residues. CDR1 MNHEY and CDR2 SVGAGI come from the germline V gene. The V and J ends lost 0 bases and 4 bases respectively, with 6 bases between them. CDR3: CASSYSGSYGYTF. In DNA form, the CDR3 reads TGTGCCAGCAGTTACTCCGGGTCCTATGGCTACACCTTC.

CDR3: CASRLDSGTYEQYF. In DNA form, the CDR3 reads TGTGCCAGCCGGCTTGATTCGGGAACCTACGAGCAGTACTTC. The chain is built from TRBV28 and TRBJ2-7, with D tentatively TRBD2 (5 bases). Germline CDR1 and CDR2: MDHEN and SYDVKM. The CDR3 consists of 14 residues. The V end was cut by 8 bases, the J end by 2 bases, with 16 bases between.

This sequence joins TRBV9 and TRBJ2-3; D remains unclear. The germline gives CDR1 SGDLS, CDR2 YYNGEE. Trimming stripped 0 bases from V and 4 bases from J, with 12 bases between. The CDR3 consists of 15 residues. CDR3 nucleotides: TGTGCCAGCAGCGTAGTCCCCAGCCGGGCAGATACGCAGTATTTT. It specifies CASSVVPSRADTQYF.

The CDR3 sequence is CSVGPSGGAYNEQFF. The CDR3 coding sequence is TGCAGCGTTGGCCCTAGCGGGGGGGCCTACAATGAGCAGTTCTTC. This chain uses TRBV29-1 with TRBJ2-1; 12 bases match TRBD2. J was trimmed by 2 bases and V by 4 bases; bases with no gene match: 3. CDR1 SQVTM and CDR2 ANQGSEA come from the germline V gene. CDR3 length equals 15 residues.

This clone is a singleton in its sample. The chain uses TRBV19 and TRBJ1-1; possibly TRBD1 for D (6 bases). The CDR3 spans 16 residues. V dropped 4 bases and J dropped 0 bases, with 15 bases sitting between them. CDR1 and CDR2 from the germline V gene are LNHDA and SQIVND (reference sequence). Here the CDR3 DNA reads TGTGCCAGTAGTAACGGACAGAAAATCATGAACACTGAAGCTTTCTTT. This sequence encodes CASSNGQKIMNTEAFF.

The chain couples TRBV10-3 to TRBJ2-5; TRBD1 is a possible D gene (5 bases). This CDR3 has 14 residues. Germline V CDR1 and CDR2: ENHRY, SYGVKD. V was trimmed by 5 bases and J by 3 bases, leaving 13 bases between them. The CDR3 reads CAISQRTTEETQYF. The CDR3 region has the DNA TGTGCCATCAGTCAACGGACGACAGAAGAGACCCAGTACTTC.

The chain couples TRBV5-6 to TRBJ1-4; D is undetermined. Germline V gene sequence: CDR1 SGHDT, CDR2 YYEEEE. The CDR3 has 15 amino acids. V lost 3 bases and J lost 8, with 17 bases in between. The CDR3 is CASSYRPGREEKLFF. In nucleotides, the CDR3 is TGTGCCAGCAGCTACCGCCCTGGGAGAGAGGAAAAACTGTTTTTT.

This chain joins TRBV6-2 or TRBV6-3 and TRBJ1-2; D gene ambiguous. V dropped 2 bases and J dropped 4 bases, with 14 bases sitting between them. The V gene's germline CDR1 is MNHEY and CDR2 SVGEGT. The CDR3 contains 15 residues. The CDR3 here is CASSYLRGSSYGYTF. Written as DNA, the CDR3 is TGTGCCAGCAGTTACCTAAGAGGCAGCTCCTATGGCTACACCTTC.

CDR3 nucleotides: TGTGCCAGCAGTTACGCACAGGGATTGTACGAGCAGTACTTC. Its translation: CASSYAQGLYEQYF. V usage is TRBV6-5 and J usage is TRBJ2-7, with a weak D call TRBD1 (6 bases). The V gene lost 2 bases and the J gene lost 4 bases, with 12 bases spanning the gap. The CDR3 has 14 residues. CDR1 is MNHEY, CDR2 SVGAGI, per germline.

V is TRBV6-5 and J is TRBJ2-6; no clear D gene. The germline CDR1 and CDR2 sequences are MNHEY and SVGAGI. This CDR3 region has 11 residues. V dropped 10 bases and J dropped 1 base, with 2 bases sitting between them. The CDR3 is CATSGANVLTF. DNA of the CDR3: TGTGCCACTTCTGGGGCCAACGTCCTGACTTTC.

This clone was counted once. This sequence joins TRBV5-1 and TRBJ2-5, with D unclear. CDR3 length equals 14 residues. V was shortened by 0 bases and J by 1 base, with 7 bases between the two germline ends. CDR1 SGHRS and CDR2 YFSETQ come from the germline V gene. The CDR3 DNA reads TGCGCCAGCAGCTTGGGCCAGTCCCAAGAGACCCAGTACTTC. It codes for CASSLGQSQETQYF.

The gene calls are TRBV3-1 (or the pseudogene TRBV3-2) and TRBJ2-7; weak D call: TRBD1 (6 bases). V gave up 0 bases and J gave up 6 bases, with 18 bases separating them. Germline V gene data show CDR1 as LGHDT and CDR2 as YNNKEL (reference sequence). The CDR3 contains 16 residues. In nucleotides, the CDR3 is TGTGCCAGCAGCCAAGATTCGACAGGTACGGGCTCCGAGCAGTACTTC. Amino acids: CASSQDSTGTGSEQYF.

In the case of this clone: A read error may produce the germline difference seen at one junction end. The CDR3 here is CASRSESQATGLHF. The CDR3 DNA reads TGTGCCAGCAGATCCGAATCGCAGGCGACAGGGCTTCACTTC. The chain is built from TRBV7-9 and TRBJ1-2, with TRBD1 identical over 7 bases. Per the germline V gene, CDR1 is SEHNR and CDR2 is FQNEAQ (reference sequence). The CDR3 contains 14 residues. Supplemented by reference TRBV7-9 and TRBJ1-2, the full variable domain reads DTGVSQNPRHKITKRGQNVTFRCDPISEHNRLYWYRQTLGQGPEFLTYFQNEAQLEKSRLLSDRFSAERPKGSFSTLEIQRTEQGDSAMYLCASRSESQATGLHFGSGTRLTVV.